This T cell receptor (beta chain) is drawn from a study of blood T cell repertoires in COVID-19. About the research overall: The United States, Italy and Spain provided the acute and convalescent COVID-19 samples. T cells, B-cell-depleted T cells, or PBMCs supplied cDNA or gDNA.

Sequencing used immunoSEQ multiplex PCR; TCRdb keeps in-frame clones, though not all of them. The sample holds around 250,000 clones, roughly nine tenths seen once. Unmatched junction bases numbered 10, after V lost 5 bases and J lost 2 bases. Germline V gene lookup returns CDR1 LNHDA and CDR2 SQIVND (reference sequence). The CDR3 spans 16 residues. The sequencing sample was made of peripheral blood. The V gene is TRBV19, the J gene TRBJ2-7, with TRBD1 identical over 9 bases. The sequence derives from a woman aged 40-49 years who had recovered from COVID-19. The CDR3 DNA reads TGTGCCAGTAGTCCCCGTCCCGGGACAGGGCCCTACGAGCAGTACTTC. Protein product: CASSPRPGTGPYEQYF.